This TCR beta chain came from a study of T cell responses to AZD1222 COVID-19 vaccine. Clones were sequenced by immunoSEQ multiplex PCR, and TCRdb holds only the in-frame ones, with some missing. The data contain 110,000 to 150,000 clones, more than 85% of them seen just once; the ten biggest clones take up more than 3.5%. Whole-study findings and limits: Two AZD1222 administrations were followed by greater Spike-specific TCR breadth and depth. Spike as a whole was targeted by vaccine-associated CD4 TCRs, dominant at 160-218 and 743-854. Targets within unmutated variant regions were reportedly found for nearly half of spike-specific TCRs.

A note on this clone: Its specificity is unknown.

There are 18 residues in the CDR3. Per the germline V gene, CDR1 is SGHTA and CDR2 is FQGTGA. The junction had 16 bases not matched to a gene; V was cut back by 6 bases and J by 4 bases. Sequencing used peripheral blood, obtained on day 0 of AZD1222 vaccination. The gene calls are TRBV7-3 and TRBJ2-2; 8 nucleotides match TRBD1. This sequence was found in an adult in good health. The CDR3 DNA sequence: TGTGCCAGCAGTTTAGGCCGTCGGACAGGGTGGGGCACCGGGGAGCTGTTTTTT. Translation gives CASSLGRRTGWGTGELFF.